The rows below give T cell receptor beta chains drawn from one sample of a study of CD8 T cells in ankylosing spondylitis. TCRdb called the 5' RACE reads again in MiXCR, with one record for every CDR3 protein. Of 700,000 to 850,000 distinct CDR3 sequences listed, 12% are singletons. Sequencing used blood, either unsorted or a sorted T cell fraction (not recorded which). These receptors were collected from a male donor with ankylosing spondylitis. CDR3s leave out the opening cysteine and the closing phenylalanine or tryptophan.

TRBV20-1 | SASKLAGGPYEQY
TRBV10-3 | AIRGGDRVYNEQF
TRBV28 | ASNPGLNEQY
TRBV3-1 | ASRPSGGAGETQY
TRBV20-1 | SAPKQGAFGYT
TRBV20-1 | SAKTPGLAGTDTQY
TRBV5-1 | ASSVGQTETQY
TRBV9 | ASSVTGQSYEQY
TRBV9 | ASSVGLADNEQF
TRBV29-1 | SVEAETLSNYGYT
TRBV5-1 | ASSLEGGPEQY
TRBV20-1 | STDRAATEQY
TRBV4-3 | ASSLLRGTPTLEHTQY
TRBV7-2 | ASRLGAGAETQY
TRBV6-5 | ASSYYFPGQGLVTQY
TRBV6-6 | ASSYLRQSPLH
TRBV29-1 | SVASPTGYTYEQY
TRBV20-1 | SARGASRAYEQY
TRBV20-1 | SAGQGADYEQY
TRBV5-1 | ASSLRGASGANVLT
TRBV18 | ASSPLRQLLSTDTQY
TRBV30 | AWSVGVEQY
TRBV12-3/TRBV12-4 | ASSHVRGRQPQH
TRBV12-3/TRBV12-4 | ASSLPRPPDTQY
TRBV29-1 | SVARRLNTEAF
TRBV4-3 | ASSQDLYRVNEKLF
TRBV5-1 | ASYRANTGELF
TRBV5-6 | ASSLGLTYNEQF
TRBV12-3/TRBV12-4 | ASKDRGETQY
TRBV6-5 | ASSYSQGRETQY
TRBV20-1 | SARDSSGADTQY
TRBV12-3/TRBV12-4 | ASIPSGRFSGELF
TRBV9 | ASSVEGFLDQPQH
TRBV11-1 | ASSSTGQVNNEQF
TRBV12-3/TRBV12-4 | ASSPRDRLNEQF
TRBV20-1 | SARDASSYNSPLH
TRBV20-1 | SASTLGGEGTDTQY
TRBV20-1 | SATRSGGYYGYT
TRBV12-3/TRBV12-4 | ASSLYGTANQPQH
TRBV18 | ASSPKGNLGETQY
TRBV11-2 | ASSLVWGDYGYT
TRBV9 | ASSVETGFIQY
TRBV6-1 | ASSPPGFVGETQY
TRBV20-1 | RPGTAGTDTQY
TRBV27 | ASSPRESPLH
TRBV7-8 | ASSLSGNPYEQY
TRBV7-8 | ASSRRERETQY
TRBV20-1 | SARSGGEQY
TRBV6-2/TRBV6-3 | ASSYSTGDTEAF
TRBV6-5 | ASSLSGTGDYEQY
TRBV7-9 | ASSLKGAQLNYGYT
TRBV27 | ASSLSYRWNTGELF
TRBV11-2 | ASSPRLLAGYRTDTQY